This entry lists 22 T cell receptor beta chains sequenced from one sample in a study of CD8 T cells in Susac syndrome. An input of about 0.45 to 1 ug of RNA was subjected to reverse transcription using random hexamers. TCRdb re-analysed the immunoSEQ multiplex PCR reads in MiXCR, keeping a single row per CDR3 protein. The repertoire holds 150,000 to 200,000 distinct CDR3 sequences, with about 96% as singletons. Sequenced material: CD4+ T cells from PBMCs. These TCRs come from a human donor with Susac syndrome.

The chain couples TRBV20-1 to TRBJ2-7; no definite D call. The CDR3 extends over 17 amino acids. Trimming pared 1 base from V and 2 bases from J, leaving 21 bases between. From germline, CDR1 is DFQATT and CDR2 SNEGSKA (reference sequence). CDR3 coding DNA: TGCAGTGCTAGAGCCCTGATCACAAGGGTGGGGACCTACGAGCAGTACTTC. Translation gives CSARALITRVGTYEQYF.

The CDR3 loop reads CSAMTSGTSQETQYF. The CDR3 region has the DNA TGCAGTGCCATGACTAGCGGGACCTCCCAAGAGACCCAGTACTTC. This chain links TRBV20-1 with TRBJ2-5, with 11 positions matching TRBD2. Germline CDR1 is DFQATT and CDR2 is SNEGSKA (reference sequence). Trimming cost V 6 bases and J 1 base; bases outside gene matches: 7. The CDR3 runs to 15 residues.

In this sample, this clonotype turned up once. The rearrangement joins TRBV12-3 or TRBV12-4 to TRBJ1-5; maybe TRBD1 (5 bases). The germline V and J ends were trimmed by 6 bases and 6 bases, with 15 bases remaining between them. The CDR3 runs to 14 residues. DNA for the CDR3: TGTGCCAGCAGCGCAGGGTTTCTCAGTCAGCCCCAGCATTTT. It encodes CASSAGFLSQPQHF.

V usage is TRBV27 and J usage is TRBJ2-7; TRBD1 matches 10 bases. With V trimmed by 5 bases and J by 5 bases, 6 bases remained unmatched. CDR3 size: 14 residues. Germline CDR1 MNHEY, CDR2 SMNVEV (reference sequence). CDR3: CASSMTGGFHEQYF. As DNA, the CDR3 is TGTGCCAGCAGTATGACAGGGGGCTTCCACGAGCAGTACTTC.

The chain combines TRBV29-1 with TRBJ1-1; no clear D gene. Germline lookup yields CDR1 SQVTM and CDR2 ANQGSEA. This CDR3 has 11 residues. V was trimmed by 5 bases and J by 1 base, leaving 5 bases between them. CDR3 in DNA: TGCAGCGTTAACAAGAACACTGAAGCTTTCTTT. Translation: CSVNKNTEAFF.

The chain is built from TRBV19 and TRBJ1-5; possible D gene TRBD1, 5 bases. Germline assignment: CDR1 LNHDA and CDR2 SQIVND (reference sequence). The CDR3 sequence is 13 residues long. V gave up 5 bases and J gave up 4 bases, with 9 bases separating them. CDR3 in DNA: TGTGCCAGTAGTCCGACAGTTAATCAGCCCCAGCATTTT. This gives the protein CASSPTVNQPQHF.

The chain combines TRBV15 with TRBJ2-2; D may be TRBD1 (6 bases). V lost 3 bases, J lost 5 bases, and 13 bases lay in between. The CDR3 sequence is 15 residues long. The germline V gene has CDR1 LNHNV and CDR2 YYDKDF (reference sequence). The CDR3 region is CATSSVGGLTGELFF. The CDR3 nucleotides read TGTGCCACCAGCAGTGTAGGGGGTTTGACCGGGGAGCTGTTTTTT.

The V and J genes are TRBV30 and TRBJ2-2; 8 nucleotides align to TRBD2. CDR3 length equals 16 residues. Germline V gives CDR1 GTSNPN, CDR2 SVGIG (reference sequence). With V trimmed by 2 bases and J by 4 bases, 9 bases remained unmatched. The CDR3 DNA follows: TGTGCCTGGAGTCCCCCCAGCGGGAGTGCCACCGGGGAGCTGTTTTTT. Its protein is CAWSPPSGSATGELFF.

The chain uses TRBV19 and TRBJ2-3; D assignment may be TRBD1 or TRBD2 (5 bases each). The length of the CDR3 is 12 residues. V was cut by 6 bases and J by 2 bases, with 6 bases left in between. Germline CDR1 is LNHDA and CDR2 is SQIVND (reference sequence). The DNA for the CDR3 is TGTGCCAGTAGGGGACCCACAGATACGCAGTATTTT. It specifies CASRGPTDTQYF.

This clonotype was picked up one time. This sequence joins TRBV7-9 and TRBJ1-6; 12 bases agree with TRBD1. Germline assignment: CDR1 SEHNR and CDR2 FQNEAQ (reference sequence). This CDR3 region has 16 residues. Trimming cost V 1 base and J 7 bases; bases outside gene matches: 2. The DNA of the CDR3 is TGTGCCAGCAGCTTAGGGGACAGGGGGCAAAATTCACCCCTCCACTTT. Protein sequence: CASSLGDRGQNSPLHF.

This rearrangement joins TRBV2 to TRBJ2-5, with a possible D match to TRBD2 (6 bases). Germline CDR1 is SNHLY and CDR2 is FYNNEI. The CDR3 runs 13 residues. V lost 8 bases to trimming and J lost 5 bases, with 15 bases between them. The CDR3 DNA sequence: TGTGCCAGCGGGACTCCGGTTAGGGAGACCCAGTACTTC. Its translation is CASGTPVRETQYF.

CDR3 sequence reads: CATSDYRTGANVLTF. The CDR3 DNA sequence: TGTGCCACCAGTGACTACAGGACTGGGGCCAACGTCCTGACTTTC. This chain links TRBV24-1 with TRBJ2-6; tentatively, D is TRBD1 (5 bases). The germline CDR1 and CDR2 sequences are KGHDR and SFDVKD. CDR3 length: 15 amino acids. V shed 4 bases and J shed 2 bases, with 8 bases lying between them.

The chain couples TRBV7-2 to TRBJ1-2; weak D call: TRBD1 (5 bases). The germline gives CDR1 SGHTA, CDR2 FQGNSA. V was trimmed by 2 bases and J by 4 bases, leaving 8 bases between them. The CDR3 loop spans 13 amino acids. As DNA, the CDR3 is TGTGCCAGCAGCTTACCACAGGCCTATGGCTACACCTTC. Translated, it gives CASSLPQAYGYTF. The whole variable domain, filled in from reference TRBV7-2 and TRBJ1-2, reads GAGVSQSPSNKVTEKGKDVELRCDPISGHTALYWYRQSLGQGLEFLIYFQGNSAPDKSGLPSDRFSAERTGGSVSTLTIQRTQQEDSAVYLCASSLPQAYGYTFGSGTRLTVV.

The CDR3: CASSYSRQTYEQYV. CDR3 DNA: TGTGCCAGCAGTTACTCGAGACAGACCTACGAGCAGTACGTC. This sequence joins TRBV6-5 and TRBJ2-7, with D tentatively TRBD1 (5 bases). Germline-derived CDR1 and CDR2 are MNHEY and SVGAGI. The CDR3 is made up of 14 amino acids. The V end lost 0 bases, the J end lost 2 bases, and 8 bases lay between the germline ends.

In nucleotides, the CDR3 is TGTGCCAGCAGCCAAGGAGGACAGGGGGCGCAATCAGATACGCAGTATTTT. It is translated as CASSQGGQGAQSDTQYF. The chain carries TRBV4-2 and TRBJ2-3; 11 bases line up with TRBD1. Germline V gene data show CDR1 as LGHNA and CDR2 as YNFKEQ. With V trimmed by 1 base and J by 4 bases, 7 bases remained unmatched. The CDR3 is 17 amino acids.

This clonotype was counted once. CDR3 sequence (DNA): TGCGCCAGCAGCCGTGGACAGCTCAGCTCCTACGAGCAGTACTTC. Translated, it gives CASSRGQLSSYEQYF. The chain is built from TRBV5-1 and TRBJ2-7; TRBD1 is a possible D gene (6 bases). The V gene lost 4 bases and the J gene lost 0 bases, with 14 bases spanning the gap. This CDR3 has 15 amino acids. Germline lookup yields CDR1 SGHRS and CDR2 YFSETQ. The complete variable domain, with remaining parts taken from reference TRBV5-1 and TRBJ2-7, reads KAGVTQTPRYLIKTRGQQVTLSCSPISGHRSVSWYQQTPGQGLQFLFEYFSETQRNKGNFPGRFSGRQFSNSRSEMNVSTLELGDSALYLCASSRGQLSSYEQYFGPGTRLTVT.

The rearrangement joins TRBV20-1 to TRBJ2-1, with D possibly TRBD2 on 5 matching bases. CDR1 DFQATT and CDR2 SNEGSKA come from the germline V gene (reference sequence). V was clipped by 2 bases and J by 8 bases, with 19 bases between them. There are 15 residues in the CDR3. The CDR3 DNA sequence: TGCAGTGCTAGATTTGGCGGTGGCGCGAGGGATGAGCAGTTCTTC. It is translated as CSARFGGGARDEQFF.

V usage is TRBV6-2 or TRBV6-3 and J usage is TRBJ2-7, with no clear D. Trimming took 6 bases from V and 3 from J, leaving 9 bases between them. This CDR3 contains 12 residues. Germline loops: CDR1 MNHEY, CDR2 SVGEGT. As DNA, the CDR3 is TGTGCCAGCAGGGCCTCAGTCTACGAGCAGTACTTC. It translates to CASRASVYEQYF.

The genes are TRBV27 and TRBJ1-2, with D perhaps matching TRBD1 (5 bases). The CDR3 has 11 amino acids. The germline V and J ends were trimmed by 6 bases and 6 bases, with 8 bases remaining between them. Germline V CDR1 and CDR2: MNHEY, SMNVEV (reference sequence). CDR3 nucleotides: TGTGCCAGCAGGGGGGTTAATGGCTACACCTTC. It translates to CASRGVNGYTF.

The chain carries TRBV4-3 and TRBJ2-2; TRBD2 might be the D (5 bases). The CDR3 totals 15 residues. CDR1 and CDR2 (germline): LGHNA, YSLEER. The germline V and J ends were trimmed by 4 bases and 4 bases, with 13 bases remaining between them. This CDR3 reads CASSLLDGGTGELFF. CDR3 in DNA: TGCGCCAGCAGCCTCTTGGACGGAGGCACCGGGGAGCTGTTTTTT.

The chain carries TRBV20-1 and TRBJ2-5; 7 positions match TRBD1. The CDR3 sequence is 13 residues long. Germline loops: CDR1 DFQATT, CDR2 SNEGSKA (reference sequence). With 6 bases clipped from V and 1 base from J, the junction kept 5 bases outside the gene matches. CDR3 nucleotides: TGCAGTGCCCAGGACAGGACCCAAGAGACCCAGTACTTC. As protein: CSAQDRTQETQYF.

The rearrangement links TRBV2 to TRBJ2-6; D is perhaps TRBD2 (6 bases). V was pared by 6 bases and J by 0 bases, with 6 bases between. Germline assignment: CDR1 SNHLY and CDR2 FYNNEI. The CDR3 has 14 amino acids. CDR3 sequence reads: CASRRDSGANVLTF. CDR3 nucleotide sequence: TGTGCCAGCAGGCGGGACTCTGGGGCCAACGTCCTGACTTTC. The whole variable domain, remainder taken from reference TRBV2 and TRBJ2-6, is EPEVTQTPSHQVTQMGQEVILRCVPISNHLYFYWYRQILGQKVEFLVSFYNNEISEKSEIFDDQFSVERPDGSNFTLKIRSTKLEDSAMYFCASRRDSGANVLTFGAGSRLTVL.